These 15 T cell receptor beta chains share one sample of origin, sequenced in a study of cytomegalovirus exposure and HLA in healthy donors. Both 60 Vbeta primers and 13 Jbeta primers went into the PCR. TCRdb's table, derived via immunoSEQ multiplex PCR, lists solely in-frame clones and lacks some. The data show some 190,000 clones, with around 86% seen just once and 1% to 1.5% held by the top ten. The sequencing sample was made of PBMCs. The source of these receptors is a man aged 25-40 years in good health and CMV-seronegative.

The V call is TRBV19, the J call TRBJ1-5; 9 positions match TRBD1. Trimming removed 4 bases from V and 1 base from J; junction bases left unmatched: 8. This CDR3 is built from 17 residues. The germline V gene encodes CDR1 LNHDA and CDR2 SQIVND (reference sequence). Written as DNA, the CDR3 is TGTGCCAGTAGTACAGTACAGGGGGCTTACAGCAATCAGCCCCAGCATTTT. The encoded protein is CASSTVQGAYSNQPQHF.

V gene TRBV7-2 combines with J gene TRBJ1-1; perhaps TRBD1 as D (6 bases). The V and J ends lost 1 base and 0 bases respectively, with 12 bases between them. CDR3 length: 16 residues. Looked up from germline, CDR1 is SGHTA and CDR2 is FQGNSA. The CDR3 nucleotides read TGTGCCAGCAGCTTAGTGGCAGGGGTAATGAACACTGAAGCTTTCTTT. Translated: CASSLVAGVMNTEAFF.

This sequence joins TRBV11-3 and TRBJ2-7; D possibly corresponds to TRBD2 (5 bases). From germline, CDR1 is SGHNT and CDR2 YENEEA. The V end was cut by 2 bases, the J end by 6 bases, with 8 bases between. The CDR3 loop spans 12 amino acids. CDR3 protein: CASSLSGGEQYF. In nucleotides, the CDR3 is TGTGCCAGCAGCTTATCCGGAGGCGAGCAGTACTTC.

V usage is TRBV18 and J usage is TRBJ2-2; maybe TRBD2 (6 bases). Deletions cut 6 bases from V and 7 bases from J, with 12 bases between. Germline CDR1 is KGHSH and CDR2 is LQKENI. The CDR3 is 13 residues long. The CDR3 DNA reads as TGTGCCAGCTCCCCGGGCGGGATCGGGGAGCTGTTTTTT. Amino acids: CASSPGGIGELFF.

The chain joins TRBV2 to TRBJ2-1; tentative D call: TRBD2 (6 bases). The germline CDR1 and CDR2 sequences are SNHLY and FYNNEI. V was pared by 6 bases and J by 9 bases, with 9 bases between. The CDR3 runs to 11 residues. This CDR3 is CASSRGSEQFF. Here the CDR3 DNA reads TGTGCCAGCAGCCGGGGGTCTGAGCAGTTCTTC.

The CDR3 bases are TGTGCCAGCAGCCGGACCCCGAGGGGTTCTAGGAGGGACACCATATATTTT. Encoded protein: CASSRTPRGSRRDTIYF. The rearrangement links TRBV7-8 to TRBJ1-3; D perhaps matches TRBD1 (5 bases). This CDR3 comprises 17 residues. Trimming shortened V by 5 bases and J by 8 bases, and 25 bases separated the two germline ends. Germline CDR1 SGHVS, CDR2 FQNEAQ.

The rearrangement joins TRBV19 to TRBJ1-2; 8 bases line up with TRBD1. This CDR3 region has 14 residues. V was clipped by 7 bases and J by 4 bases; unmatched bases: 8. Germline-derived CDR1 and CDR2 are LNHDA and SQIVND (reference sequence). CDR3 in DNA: TGTGCCAGTACTAGGACAGGGATACTCTATGGCTACACCTTC. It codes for CASTRTGILYGYTF.

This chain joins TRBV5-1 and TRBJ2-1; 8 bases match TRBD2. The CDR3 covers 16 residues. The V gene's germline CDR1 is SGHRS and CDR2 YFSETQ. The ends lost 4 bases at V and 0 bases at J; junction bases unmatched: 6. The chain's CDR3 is CASSRFTSGSYNEQFF. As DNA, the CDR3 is TGCGCCAGCAGCAGATTCACTAGCGGCTCCTACAATGAGCAGTTCTTC.

CDR3 bases: TGTGCCAGCAGTTCCCTGCCCGGGGGGGGTTTGACAGATACGCAGTATTTT. Amino acid sequence: CASSSLPGGGLTDTQYF. The rearrangement links TRBV27 to TRBJ2-3; 8 nucleotides align to TRBD2. Germline-derived CDR1 and CDR2 are MNHEY and SMNVEV (reference sequence). The CDR3 length is 17 residues. V lost 4 bases, J lost 3 bases, and 12 bases stayed unmatched.

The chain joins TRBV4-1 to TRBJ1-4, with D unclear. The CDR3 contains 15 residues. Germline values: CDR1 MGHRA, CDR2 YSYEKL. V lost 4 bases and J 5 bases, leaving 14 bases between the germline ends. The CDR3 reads CASSPALEKNEKLFF. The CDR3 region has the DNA TGCGCCAGCAGCCCCGCGCTTGAGAAAAATGAAAAACTGTTTTTT.

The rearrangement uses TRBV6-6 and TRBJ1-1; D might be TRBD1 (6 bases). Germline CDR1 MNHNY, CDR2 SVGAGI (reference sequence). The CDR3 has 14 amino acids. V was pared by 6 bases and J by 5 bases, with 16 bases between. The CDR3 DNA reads TGTGCCAGCAGATTCCCGGACAGAGGGACTGAAGCTTTCTTT. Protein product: CASRFPDRGTEAFF.

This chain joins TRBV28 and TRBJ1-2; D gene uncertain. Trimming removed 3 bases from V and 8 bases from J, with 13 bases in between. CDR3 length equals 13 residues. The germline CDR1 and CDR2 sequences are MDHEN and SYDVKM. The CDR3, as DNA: TGTGCCAGCAGTTTTGGAGAGAGTGAGGGCTACACCTTC. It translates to CASSFGESEGYTF.

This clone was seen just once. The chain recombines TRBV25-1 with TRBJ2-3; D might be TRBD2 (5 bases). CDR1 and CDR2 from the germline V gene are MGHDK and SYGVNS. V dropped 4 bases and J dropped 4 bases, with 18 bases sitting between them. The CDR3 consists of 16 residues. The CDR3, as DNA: TGTGCCAGCAGTGGAGGCACTAGAAGGTTTGCAGATACGCAGTATTTT. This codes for CASSGGTRRFADTQYF.

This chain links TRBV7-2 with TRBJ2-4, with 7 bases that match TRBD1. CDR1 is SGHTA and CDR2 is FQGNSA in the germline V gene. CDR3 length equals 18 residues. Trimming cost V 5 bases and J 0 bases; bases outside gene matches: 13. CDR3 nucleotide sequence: TGTGCCAGCAGCGCCCAAAAGTTACAGGGGACAGCCAAAAACATTCAGTACTTC. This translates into CASSAQKLQGTAKNIQYF.

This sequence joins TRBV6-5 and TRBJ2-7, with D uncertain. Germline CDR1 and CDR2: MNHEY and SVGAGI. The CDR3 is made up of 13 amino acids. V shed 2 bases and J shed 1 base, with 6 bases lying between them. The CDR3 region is CASSYLESYEQYF. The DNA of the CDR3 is TGTGCCAGCAGTTACCTGGAGTCCTACGAGCAGTACTTC.